The clone carrying this TCR beta chain was picked up a small number of times. Antigen unknown. This entry is derived from a study of human thymus T cells. General study findings and limits: Repertoires sampled from thymus and blood appeared biased in V and J gene usage.

The data were produced by immunoSEQ multiplex PCR, yet TCRdb's version contains in-frame clones alone and is incomplete. The sample includes fewer than 55,000 clones, nearly 95% of them seen just once. CDR3 length: 11 amino acids. Between the trimmed V and J ends, which lost 5 bases and 6 bases, there was a span of 6 bases. The germline V gene has CDR1 LNHDA and CDR2 SQIVND (reference sequence). The source material was blood. This chain links TRBV19 with TRBJ2-3, with D perhaps matching TRBD1 (5 bases). This receptor was obtained from a boy in the first two years of life with a congenital heart defect but otherwise immunologically healthy. In nucleotides, the CDR3 is TGTGCCAGTAGTTACAGGGATACGCAGTATTTT. Translated: CASSYRDTQYF.